This TCR beta chain is drawn from a study of T cell responses to AZD1222 COVID-19 vaccine. The method was immunoSEQ multiplex PCR; TCRdb's version includes in-frame clones alone and lacks a portion of them. In the table there are 50,000 or so clones, about 91% of which are singletons. Study-wide results and limits: Targets within unmutated variant regions were reportedly found for nearly half of spike-specific TCRs.

This clone was picked up one time. What it binds is not known. After removal of 0 bases from V and 1 base from J, the junction contained 4 bases not matched to a gene. CDR1 and CDR2 (germline): MGHRA, YSYEKL. The CDR3 loop spans 16 amino acids. The material was peripheral blood, obtained 28 days after the second AZD1222 dose. The receptor's source is an adult who received the AZD1222 COVID-19 vaccine. The J gene is TRBJ2-7, the V gene TRBV4-1; the match to TRBD1 covers 9 bases. The CDR3 region has the DNA TGCGCCAGCAGCCAAGATAAGGGACAGGGATCCTACGAGCAGTACTTC. This gives the protein CASSQDKGQGSYEQYF.